Below are 7 T cell receptor beta chains sequenced from a single sample in a study of Graves' ophthalmopathy and Graves' hyperthyroidism. Using RNA transcripts, the TCR beta CDR3 regions were amplified. First-round RT-PCR employed HTBI primers, with a second-round multiplex PCR after it. TCRdb fed the multiplex PCR reads into MiXCR, producing one record per CDR3 protein. Among some 750,000 distinct CDR3 sequences listed, 40% were seen once. Sequenced: peripheral blood. The receptors here all came from an adult man with Graves' ophthalmopathy.

This clonotype has a count of ten or more. This chain joins TRBV7-8 and TRBJ2-7, with a weak D call TRBD1 (6 bases). V was shortened by 7 bases and J by 4 bases, with 11 bases between the two germline ends. Per germline, CDR1 SGHVS and CDR2 FQNEAQ. The CDR3 is made up of 12 amino acids. The CDR3 nucleotides are TGTGCCAGCACAGGGGTTCTTTACGAGCAGTACTTC. This gives the protein CASTGVLYEQYF. The whole variable domain, remainder taken from reference TRBV7-8 and TRBJ2-7, is GAGVSQSPRYKVAKRGQDVALRCDPISGHVSLFWYQQALGQGPEFLTYFQNEAQLDKSGLPSDRFFAERPEGSVSTLKIQRTQQEDSAVYLCASTGVLYEQYFGPGTRLTVT.

This clonotype was seen many times. V usage is TRBV19 and J usage is TRBJ1-2, with D unresolved. The CDR3 has 14 residues. Germline lookup yields CDR1 LNHDA and CDR2 SQIVND (reference sequence). V lost 4 bases and J 3 bases, leaving 12 bases between the germline ends. The CDR3 region is CASSTQQFDYGYTF. The CDR3 DNA reads TGTGCCAGTAGTACCCAACAGTTTGACTATGGCTACACCTTC.

The sample holds many counts of this clonotype. The V and J genes are TRBV7-8 and TRBJ1-5; D is uncertain. From germline, CDR1 is SGHVS and CDR2 FQNEAQ. The CDR3 has 15 amino acids. V was clipped by 3 bases and J by 6 bases, with 15 bases between them. The CDR3 DNA reads as TGTGCCAGCAGCTTCGTGCACATGGCGGGTCAGCCCCAGCATTTT. Translated: CASSFVHMAGQPQHF.

This clonotype was counted many times. The J gene is TRBJ2-7, the V gene TRBV29-1, with a weak D call TRBD1 (5 bases). Germline values: CDR1 SQVTM, CDR2 ANQGSEA. The CDR3 is 14 amino acids. Trimming left V 4 bases short and J 0 bases short, with 13 bases between. The CDR3 DNA is TGCAGCGTTGGTAAGGGGTTAGCCTCCTACGAGCAGTACTTC. Its translation: CSVGKGLASYEQYF.

This clonotype was seen a handful of times. A read error may produce the germline difference seen at one junction end. The chain employs TRBV10-3 and TRBJ2-7; D is possibly TRBD2 (6 bases). Germline-derived CDR1 and CDR2 are ENHRY and SYGVKD. The CDR3 sequence is 13 residues long. This chain's CDR3 is CASSLQTSTGQYF. The CDR3 DNA reads as TGTGCCAGCAGTTTACAGACTAGTACGGGGCAGTACTTC.

This clonotype came up many times. The chain carries TRBV7-2 and TRBJ2-7; perhaps TRBD2 as D (7 bases). Per germline, CDR1 SGHTA and CDR2 FQGNSA. Trimming cost V 7 bases and J 5 bases, with 15 bases left between them. The CDR3 extends over 13 amino acids. CDR3 amino acids: CASTTGGLDEQYF. DNA for the CDR3: TGTGCCAGCACTACCGGGGGGCTTGACGAGCAGTACTTC.

This clonotype was counted a few times. The rearrangement joins TRBV5-4 to TRBJ2-7; 12 bases line up with TRBD1. V trimming: 1 base; J trimming: 5 bases; junction bases outside the gene matches: 7. CDR1 SGHNT and CDR2 YYREEE come from the germline V gene (reference sequence). The CDR3 sequence is 16 residues long. The CDR3 sequence is CASSLWGTGGGDEQYF. CDR3 DNA sequence: TGTGCCAGCAGCTTGTGGGGGACAGGGGGCGGCGACGAGCAGTACTTC.